This entry lists 7 T cell receptor beta chains sequenced from one sample in a study of CD8 T cells in Susac syndrome. A quantity of about 0.5 to 1 ug RNA underwent reverse transcription using random hexamers. TCRdb analysed the immunoSEQ multiplex PCR reads with MiXCR anew, one entry per CDR3 protein. The table records around 170,000 distinct CDR3 sequences, roughly 96% of them present only once. The sample consisted of CD8+ T cells from PBMCs. The receptors shown here come from a human donor with multiple sclerosis.

This clonotype was observed once. The chain has TRBV4-1 and TRBJ2-1, with 9 bases aligning to TRBD1. The germline V gene has CDR1 MGHRA and CDR2 YSYEKL. V shed 4 bases and J 8 bases; nucleotides not matched to a gene: 12. The CDR3 covers 16 residues. The CDR3 loop reads CASSPMGQGGFDEQFF. CDR3 bases: TGCGCCAGCAGCCCTATGGGACAGGGAGGGTTCGATGAGCAGTTCTTC.

J is TRBJ2-5 and V is TRBV28; D is unclear. CDR3 length: 14 amino acids. Germline values: CDR1 MDHEN, CDR2 SYDVKM. The V and J ends lost 1 base and 0 bases respectively, with 6 bases between them. This chain's CDR3 is CASSLLEDQETQYF. CDR3 nucleotides: TGTGCCAGCAGTTTATTAGAGGACCAAGAGACCCAGTACTTC.

The gene calls are TRBV28 and TRBJ2-1; a possible D gene is TRBD2 (6 bases). Germline CDR1 is MDHEN and CDR2 is SYDVKM. The CDR3 totals 15 residues. Trimming left V 3 bases short and J 7 bases short, with 16 bases between. For the CDR3, the DNA is TGTGCCAGCAGTTTGTTAGTAGCGGAAGGTAATGAGCAGTTCTTC. Translation gives CASSLLVAEGNEQFF.

The V and J genes are TRBV28 and TRBJ2-3; D may match TRBD1 or TRBD2 (6 bases each). The CDR3 is 13 amino acids. Germline V CDR1 and CDR2: MDHEN, SYDVKM. V dropped 3 bases and J dropped 4 bases, with 8 bases sitting between them. Written as DNA, the CDR3 is TGTGCCAGCAGTTTGAGGGGGGCAGATACGCAGTATTTT. This translates into CASSLRGADTQYF.

V and J are TRBV4-2 and TRBJ2-5; TRBD2 agrees at 10 bases. The CDR3 loop spans 15 amino acids. Per germline, CDR1 LGHNA and CDR2 YNFKEQ. V was clipped by 3 bases and J by 1 base; unmatched bases: 2. The CDR3 DNA is TGTGCCAGCAGCCAGAAGCGGGAGGGCCAAGAGACCCAGTACTTC. It translates to CASSQKREGQETQYF.

This chain uses TRBV29-1 with TRBJ2-5, with D perhaps assigned TRBD1 or TRBD2 (6 bases each). Trimming stripped 1 base from V and 5 bases from J, with 8 bases between. Germline CDR1 reads SQVTM; CDR2 reads ANQGSEA. CDR3 length: 12 residues. CDR3 DNA sequence: TGCAGCGTTGAAGGAGGGGGGGAGACCCAGTACTTC. Its protein product is CSVEGGGETQYF.

The chain links TRBV5-1 to TRBJ1-2; D is unresolved. The CDR3 covers 15 residues. Trimming took off 0 bases at V and 3 bases at J, with 12 bases between the two ends. CDR1 and CDR2 from the germline V gene are SGHRS and YFSETQ. The CDR3 protein is CASSLEGVGYYGYTF. CDR3 nucleotides: TGCGCCAGCAGCTTGGAGGGAGTAGGGTACTATGGCTACACCTTC. The variable domain in full, completed from reference TRBV5-1 and TRBJ1-2, reads KAGVTQTPRYLIKTRGQQVTLSCSPISGHRSVSWYQQTPGQGLQFLFEYFSETQRNKGNFPGRFSGRQFSNSRSEMNVSTLELGDSALYLCASSLEGVGYYGYTFGSGTRLTVV.